Included here is one TCR beta chain sequence, with context. The data were taken from a study of blood T cells in healthy people across ages. V was cut by 5 bases and J by 2 bases, with 10 bases left in between. This CDR3 is built from 14 residues. A sample-barcoded 5' primer and a J-beta primer mix were used in a second PCR of roughly 7 to 11 cycles. Each sample yielded at least 3 million CDR3-containing paired-end reads. In TCRdb, the 5' RACE reads were re-called with MiXCR into one record per CDR3 protein. Of 890,000 or so distinct CDR3 sequences detected, 60% to 80% appear once; the ten largest clones hold about 27%.

Sequenced material: blood. This clonotype was sampled from a man younger than 45 in good health. This chain joins TRBV12-3 or TRBV12-4 and TRBJ2-1; D might be TRBD1 (5 bases). CDR3 protein: CASSLQGPYNEQFF. The CDR3 DNA reads as TGTGCCAGCAGTCTCCAGGGTCCCTACAATGAGCAGTTCTTC.